This TCR beta chain originates from a study of OX40 agonist ivuxolimab in advanced cancers. Whole-study context: Checkpoint inhibitors had been given previously to 40% of patients. General study points: Individuals who were partial responders at 0.1-3.0 mg/kg had clonal expansion that ranked among the lowest.

Blood specimens came from baseline, cycle 4 day 1, and cycle 7 day 1. This clone is judged large (0.1 to 1%). Its antigen is unknown. Only in-frame clones appear in the TCRdb table, and some are missing; sequencing was by immunoSEQ multiplex PCR. The repertoire holds roughly 12,000 clones, with just over 85% as singletons. Trimming removed 6 bases from V and 0 bases from J, with 6 bases in between. The germline V gene encodes CDR1 ENHRY and CDR2 SYGVKD. The CDR3 has 12 amino acids. The TCR originated in an adult with an advanced solid tumor such as melanoma, head and neck, liver or kidney cancer. This specimen consisted of CD4+ or CD8+ T cells sorted from blood, obtained in a trial of the OX40 agonist ivuxolimab. V usage is TRBV10-3 and J usage is TRBJ2-7, with D possibly TRBD1 on 5 matching bases. The CDR3 nucleotides are TGTGCCATCAGAGACAGCTCCTACGAGCAGTACTTC. This gives the protein CAIRDSSYEQYF.